The 3 T cell receptor beta chains below all came from one sample that was sequenced in a study of T cell responses to AZD1222 COVID-19 vaccine. Profiling relied on immunoSEQ multiplex PCR, and the TCRdb table lists in-frame clones only, not all of them. This sample has about 190,000 clones; over 80% occur once, and the top ten carry about 2.5%. The material sequenced was peripheral blood, taken on day 0 of MenACWY control vaccination. All receptors derive from an adult in good health.

With regard to this clone: Within the sample, other DNA sequences also encode this same CDR3. The gene calls are TRBV3-1 (or the pseudogene TRBV3-2) and TRBJ1-4, with unresolved D. Trimming took 1 base from V and 9 from J, leaving 9 bases between them. Germline-derived CDR1 and CDR2 are LGHDT and YNNKEL (reference sequence). The CDR3 is made up of 13 amino acids. The CDR3 sequence is CASSQAGGKKLFF. As DNA, the CDR3 is TGTGCCAGCAGCCAAGCCGGTGGAAAAAAACTGTTTTTT.

The chain uses TRBV23-1 and TRBJ1-4; the D gene is possibly TRBD1 (5 bases). TRBV23-1 is flagged as an ORF with uncertain function. Trimming removed 0 bases at V and 4 bases at J, with 12 bases between. This CDR3 contains 16 residues. CDR3 sequence reads: CASSQSLAGSNEKLFF. Written as DNA, the CDR3 is TGCGCCAGCAGTCAATCTCTGGCAGGGAGTAATGAAAAACTGTTTTTT.

The chain employs TRBV28 and TRBJ2-7; 7 positions agree with TRBD1. CDR1 and CDR2 (germline): MDHEN, SYDVKM. The CDR3 sequence is 15 residues long. V lost 5 bases and J lost 5; bases outside the gene matches: 12. CDR3 coding DNA: TGTGCCAGCAGTCTCTCCCAGGGGGTACTTAACGAGCAGTACTTC. Its translation is CASSLSQGVLNEQYF.